The entry below gives a single TCR beta chain sequence along with its context. Its matching antigen is unknown. The CDR3 is made up of 16 amino acids. Germline V gene lookup returns CDR1 SGHRS and CDR2 YFSETQ. Carrying UMI labels, the TRB cDNA libraries were prepared through 5' RACE. TCRdb derives one entry per CDR3 protein from the 5' RACE reads, leaving out DNA. The sample holds about 110,000 distinct CDR3 sequences. The data belong to a study of CXCR3-negative and CXCR3-positive naive CD8 T cells. General study findings and limits: Comparison of naive cells showed more hydrophobic TRB CDR3s in CXCR3-positive than in CXCR3-negative naive cells. The TRBV-TRBJ usage of naive CXCR3-negative and CXCR3-positive cells was similar, but that of memory cells differed.

Sequenced input: naive CXCR3+ CD8+ T cells from blood. This sample's subset: CD45RO-CCR7+CD27+CD95- naive CD8+ T cells expressing CXCR3 (TNR3+). The rearrangement joins TRBV5-1 to TRBJ2-3; TCRdb's D gene call, TRBD1, goes unchecked for lack of DNA. This receptor was identified in a human donor in good health. Some clones in this sample may be carry-over from other donors' samples. CDR3 protein: CASSPWTGGSTDTQYF. The full variable domain, its missing parts supplied by reference TRBV5-1 and TRBJ2-3, is KAGVTQTPRYLIKTRGQQVTLSCSPISGHRSVSWYQQTPGQGLQFLFEYFSETQRNKGNFPGRFSGRQFSNSRSEMNVSTLELGDSALYLCASSPWTGGSTDTQYFGPGTRLTVL.